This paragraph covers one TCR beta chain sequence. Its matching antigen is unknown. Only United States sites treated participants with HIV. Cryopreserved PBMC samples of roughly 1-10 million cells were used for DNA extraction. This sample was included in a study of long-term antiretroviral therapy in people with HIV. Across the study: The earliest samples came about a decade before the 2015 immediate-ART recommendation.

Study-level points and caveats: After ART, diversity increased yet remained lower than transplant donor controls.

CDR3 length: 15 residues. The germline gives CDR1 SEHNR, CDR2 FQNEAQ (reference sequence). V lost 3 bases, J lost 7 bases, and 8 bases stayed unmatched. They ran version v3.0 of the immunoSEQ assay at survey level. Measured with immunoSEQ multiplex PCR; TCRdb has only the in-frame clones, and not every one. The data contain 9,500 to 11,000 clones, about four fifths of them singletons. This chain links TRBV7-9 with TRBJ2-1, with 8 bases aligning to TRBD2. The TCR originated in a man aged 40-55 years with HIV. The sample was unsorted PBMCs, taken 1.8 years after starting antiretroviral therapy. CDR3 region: CASSFREGPGNEQFF. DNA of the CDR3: TGTGCCAGCAGCTTCCGGGAGGGCCCGGGGAATGAGCAGTTCTTC.